The clone carrying this TCR beta chain was recorded a few times. From the 5' RACE reads, TCRdb called clonotypes with MiXCR, one entry per CDR3 protein. The table has about 310,000 distinct CDR3 sequences, around 21% seen once. Between the trimmed V and J ends, which lost 2 bases and 6 bases, there was a span of 14 bases. The CDR3 is 14 residues long. CDR1 MNHEY and CDR2 SMNVEV come from the germline V gene (reference sequence). This entry comes from a study of CD8 T cells in ankylosing spondylitis. The clonotype comes from a female donor with ankylosing spondylitis or in good health (not recorded which). This sequence joins TRBV27 and TRBJ2-7; no reliable D call. Source material: blood, either unsorted or a sorted T cell fraction (not recorded which). The CDR3 reads CASSLTLGWSEQYF. CDR3 sequence (DNA): TGTGCCAGCAGTTTAACTCTCGGCTGGAGCGAGCAGTACTTC.